This entry features one T cell receptor beta chain sequence. The sample comes from a study of blood T cell repertoires in COVID-19. TCRdb's table, derived via immunoSEQ multiplex PCR, lists solely in-frame clones and lacks some. The table has over 200,000 clones, roughly 80% seen once. Trimming removed 0 bases from V and 3 bases from J, with 11 bases in between. The CDR3 contains 15 residues. Looked up from germline, CDR1 is SGDLS and CDR2 is YYNGEE. Specimen: peripheral blood. This clonotype was obtained from a human donor in a cohort sampled during active COVID-19. The rearrangement links TRBV9 to TRBJ2-3; possible D gene TRBD1, 5 bases. The CDR3 sequence is CASSVEGIGTDTQYF. The CDR3 DNA is TGTGCCAGCAGCGTAGAGGGGATTGGTACAGATACGCAGTATTTT.